Described below is a single T cell receptor beta chain sequence and its context. Its antigen is as yet unknown. The data belong to a study of T cell responses to AZD1222 COVID-19 vaccine. The study's findings and limits: Repertoire sampling happened only post peak T cell response. Most donors were white British and more were female, and clonal diversity was possibly underestimated. Targets within unmutated variant regions were reportedly found for nearly half of spike-specific TCRs.

Method: immunoSEQ multiplex PCR; TCRdb's copy keeps in-frame clones and lacks some. Here the sample spans approximately 110,000 clones, about 85% being singletons. Trimming pared 0 bases from V and 4 bases from J, leaving 9 bases between. The CDR3 totals 14 residues. The germline V gene encodes CDR1 LNHDA and CDR2 SQIVND (reference sequence). Sequenced material: peripheral blood, taken 28 days after the second AZD1222 dose. The chain combines TRBV19 with TRBJ1-2; unclear D gene. The TCR comes from an adult who received the AZD1222 COVID-19 vaccine. The CDR3 DNA reads as TGTGCCAGTAGTATAGAGGGCCATCGCTATGGCTACACCTTC. Amino acids: CASSIEGHRYGYTF.